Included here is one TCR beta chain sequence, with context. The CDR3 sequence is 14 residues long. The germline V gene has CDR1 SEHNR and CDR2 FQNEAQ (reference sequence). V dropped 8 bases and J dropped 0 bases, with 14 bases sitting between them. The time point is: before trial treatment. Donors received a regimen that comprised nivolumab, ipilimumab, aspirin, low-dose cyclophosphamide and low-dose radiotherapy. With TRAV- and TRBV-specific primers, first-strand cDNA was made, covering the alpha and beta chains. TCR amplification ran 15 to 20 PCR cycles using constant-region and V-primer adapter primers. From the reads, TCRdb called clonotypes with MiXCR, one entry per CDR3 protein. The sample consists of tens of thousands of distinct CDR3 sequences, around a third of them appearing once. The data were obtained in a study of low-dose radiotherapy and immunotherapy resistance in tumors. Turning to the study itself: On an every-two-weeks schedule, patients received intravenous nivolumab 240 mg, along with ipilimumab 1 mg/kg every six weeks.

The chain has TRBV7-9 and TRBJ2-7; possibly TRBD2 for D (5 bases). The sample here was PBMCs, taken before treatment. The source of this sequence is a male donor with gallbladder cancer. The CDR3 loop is CASGPRGPSYEQYF. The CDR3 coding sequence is TGTGCCAGCGGTCCGAGAGGGCCCTCCTACGAGCAGTACTTC.